Listed here is a single T cell receptor (beta chain). Its target is not known. The sample comes from a study of vaccination and CD4 T cells after COVID-19. Cultured CD4+ T-cell DNA underwent Oncomine TCR Beta short-read sequencing. Genomic DNA was isolated from CD4+ T cells that had been cultured. One entry per CDR3 protein results from TCRdb running MiXCR on the PCR reads. The data show several thousand distinct CDR3 sequences, around 41% seen once. V was pared by 5 bases and J by 2 bases, with 6 bases of the junction left unmatched. The CDR3 consists of 14 residues. CDR1 and CDR2 (germline): SQVTM, ANQGSEA. Treatment meaning: approximately nine-day PBMC culture with coronavirus spike peptide pools or control peptides (ViraFEST assay). During the years 2011-2018, before the COVID-19 pandemic, the unexposed donor's CD4+ T cells were collected. ViraFEST expanded antigen-specific T cells with peptide pools, then sequenced TCRs. Negative selection was the method that isolated CD4+ T cells after around 10 days of culture. Investigators exposed CD4+ T cells from unexposed donors to SARS-CoV-2 S/N and four cold-coronavirus spikes, as cells permitted.

The receptor's source is a human donor in good health. Input material: CD4+ T cells from blood, cultured in vitro. This sequence joins TRBV29-1 and TRBJ2-1, with 7 bases identical to TRBD2. The CDR3 here is CSVLGGRAYNEQFF. CDR3 DNA sequence: TGCAGCGTTCTCGGAGGGAGGGCCTACAATGAGCAGTTCTTC.